This T cell receptor (beta chain) was profiled in a study of regulatory T cells in long-lasting Graves disease. In germline, CDR1 is SQVTM, CDR2 ANQGSEA. Trimming took 6 bases from V and 2 from J; bases not matched to a gene: 8. This CDR3 spans 14 amino acids. Arm-PCR of CDR3 regions and iRepertoire HTBI primers were used to build TCR beta libraries. In TCRdb, the multiplex PCR reads were re-called with MiXCR into one record per CDR3 protein. The sample holds roughly 530,000 distinct CDR3 sequences, around 16% seen once. This clonotype was observed many times. Time point in this sample: newly diagnosed GD, antithyroid drugs for less than 3 months. RNA from PBMCs was the source of the TCR library. Separately, the same data were catalogued under a study of T cells in Graves' hyperthyroidism and ophthalmopathy.

The chain has TRBV29-1 and TRBJ2-3, with TRBD2 matching over 7 bases. The clonotype was recovered from a woman aged 40 to 65 with Graves disease. The sample in question was peripheral blood mononuclear cells (PBMCs), obtained at new diagnosis, from a patient treated with antithyroid drugs. CDR3 region: CSVGRLANTDTQYF. Here the CDR3 DNA reads TGCAGCGTCGGAAGACTAGCTAACACAGATACGCAGTATTTT.